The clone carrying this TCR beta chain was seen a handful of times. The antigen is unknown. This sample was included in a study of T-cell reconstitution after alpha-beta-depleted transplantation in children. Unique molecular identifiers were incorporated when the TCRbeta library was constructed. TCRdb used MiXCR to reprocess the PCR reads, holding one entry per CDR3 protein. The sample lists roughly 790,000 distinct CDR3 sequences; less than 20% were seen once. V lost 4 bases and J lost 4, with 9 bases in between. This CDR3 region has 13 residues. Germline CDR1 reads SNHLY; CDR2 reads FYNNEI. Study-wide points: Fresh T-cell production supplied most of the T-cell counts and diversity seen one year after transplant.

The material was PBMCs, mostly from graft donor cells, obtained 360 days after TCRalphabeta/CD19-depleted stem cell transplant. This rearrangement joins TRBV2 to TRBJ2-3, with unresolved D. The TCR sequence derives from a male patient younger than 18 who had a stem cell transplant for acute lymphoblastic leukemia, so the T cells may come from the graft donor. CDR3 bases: TGTGCCAGCAGTGTAGAAGGGCCAGATACGCAGTATTTT. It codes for CASSVEGPDTQYF.